These T cell receptor beta chains were read from a single sample in a study of blood T cells in healthy people across ages. TCRdb reprocessed the 5' RACE reads with MiXCR, giving one entry per CDR3 protein. The sample has fewer than 900,000 distinct CDR3 sequences, 49% seen once. The sample was blood. All receptors come from a woman in her sixties in good health. Each CDR3 is given with its conserved first and last residue. D genes are given only for firm matches. Expanded clones are given a class, and other clones once, few, many or no size at all.

size	D	V	J	DNA	CDR3
.	.	TRBV6-5	TRBJ2-4	TGTGCCAGCAGTTACTCGATTGGATTAGCCAAAAGCATTCAGTACTTC	CASSYSIGLAKSIQYF
few	.	TRBV14	TRBJ2-7	TGTGCCAGCAGCTTACTCGGGGGCTCCTACGAGCAGTACTTC	CASSLLGGSYEQYF
.	TRBD2	TRBV6-6	TRBJ2-3	TGTGCCAGCAGTGTCCCTGCGGCGGGAGGGCGGCAGTATTTT	CASSVPAAGGRQYF
.	TRBD1	TRBV29-1	TRBJ1-2	TGCAGCGTTGAAGGGGACAGGGGCGGCTACACCTTC	CSVEGDRGGYTF
.	.	TRBV7-2	TRBJ2-3	TGTGCCAGCAGCTTAGTTTCTGCGAGAGATACGCAGTATTTT	CASSLVSARDTQYF
.	.	TRBV12-3/TRBV12-4	TRBJ2-5	TGTGCCAGCAGTCCCAGGCGGGGAAAAGAGACCCAGTACTTC	CASSPRRGKETQYF
.	TRBD1	TRBV7-9	TRBJ2-7	TGTGCCAGCAGGCCCTGGACAGGGGTTGGCGAGCAGTACTTC	CASRPWTGVGEQYF
many	TRBD2	TRBV24-1	TRBJ2-5	TGTGCCACCAGTGACCCGACTAGCGGGAGAGAGACCCAGTACTTC	CATSDPTSGRETQYF
.	.	TRBV30	TRBJ1-5	TGTGCCTGGAGCGGAGGGGGACAGCCCCAGCATTTT	CAWSGGGQPQHF
few	TRBD2	TRBV28	TRBJ2-7	TGTGCCAGCAGTACTGGGACTAGCTACGAGCAGTACTTC	CASSTGTSYEQYF
once	.	TRBV5-1	TRBJ2-2	TGCGCCAGCAGCTTGGAGCCAGCCGTTGCCGGGGAGCTGTTTTTT	CASSLEPAVAGELFF
few	.	TRBV18	TRBJ2-1	TGTGCCAGCTCAGGAACCATCGGTGAGCAGTTCTTC	CASSGTIGEQFF
.	.	TRBV5-1	TRBJ2-3	TGCGCCAGCAGCTTCGCTTACCCAAGCACAGATACGCAGTATTTT	CASSFAYPSTDTQYF
.	TRBD1	TRBV24-1	TRBJ2-4	TGTGCCACCAGTGGCCAGACAGGGGAAAACAAAAACATTCAGTACTTC	CATSGQTGENKNIQYF
.	.	TRBV20-1	TRBJ2-1	TGCAGTGCTAGCGTCCCGGGACTCGTATCGGGTGAGCAGTTCTTC	CSASVPGLVSGEQFF
.	.	TRBV6-6	TRBJ2-7	TGTGCCAGCAGTTACAGTGCCCACGAGCAGTACTTC	CASSYSAHEQYF
.	TRBD1	TRBV7-6	TRBJ2-7	TGTGCCAGCAGCTTACCCCGGGCCGGACAGGGGTTATACGAGCAGTACTTC	CASSLPRAGQGLYEQYF
.	.	TRBV10-3	TRBJ2-1	TGTGCCATCAGTGACCCCCGACTAGGAAAGAATGAGCAGTTCTTC	CAISDPRLGKNEQFF
.	.	TRBV10-3	TRBJ2-1	TGTGCCATCAGCGGGCTAGCCAATGAGCAGTTCTTC	CAISGLANEQFF
few	.	TRBV7-2	TRBJ2-7	TGTGCCAGCAGCTTAGCGGTCCTTACTCGATACGAGCAGTACTTC	CASSLAVLTRYEQYF